These T cell receptor beta chains were read from a single sample in a study of blood T cell repertoires in COVID-19. The assay was immunoSEQ multiplex PCR, and TCRdb's table has in-frame clones only and misses some. The sample contains about 410,000 clones, about nine tenths of which appear only once. Sequencing was carried out using peripheral blood. These receptor sequences come from a woman aged 25 to 39 with active or convalescent COVID-19. Both conserved end residues are part of each CDR3.

>TRBJ1-1|TRBV5-1
CASSRGGSGTEAFF
>TRBJ2-3|TRBV5-8
CASSPPLAGAEDTQYF
>TRBJ2-7|TRBV15
CATSRFGYEQYF
>TRBJ1-2|TRBV25-1
CASLSRGSYTF
>TRBJ2-5|TRBV2
CASSEQGGETQYF
>TRBJ2-5|TRBV5-6
CASSFTEQETQYF
>TRBJ1-2|TRBV12-3/TRBV12-4
CASSYTGGGYTF
>TRBJ1-1|TRBV2
CASSEDRGNTEAFF
>TRBJ1-3|TRBV30
CAWSMYSGNTIYF
>TRBJ2-1|TRBV6-4
CASSVAGYNEQFF
>TRBJ1-2|TRBV27
CASSLSAIMNYGYTF
>TRBJ1-2|TRBV7-9
CASSLITQDYGYTF
>TRBJ1-2|TRBV5-6
CASSLQGPGGGYTF
>TRBJ1-1|TRBV3-1/TRBV3-2
CASRGGFTEAFF
>TRBJ1-3|TRBV11-3
CASSSGAARDTIYF
>TRBJ2-7|TRBV5-1
CASSLVGESYEQYF
>TRBJ2-1|TRBV5-8
CASSQQLGEQFF
>TRBJ1-2|TRBV15
CATSRDRAYGYTF
>TRBJ2-3|TRBV2
CASKAGDTQYF
>TRBJ1-2|TRBV19
CASSSGYGYTF
>TRBJ1-3|TRBV14
CASSHTGGSGNTIYF
>TRBJ2-1|TRBV6-4
CASSSGGSGRPYNEQFF
>TRBJ2-3|TRBV2
CASKGENLGADTQYF
>TRBJ2-3|TRBV19
CASSILIGRDTQYF
>TRBJ2-7|TRBV25-1
CASSAGWTGAYEQYF
>TRBJ1-2|TRBV27
CASSPRDLGAYGYTF
>TRBJ1-4|TRBV2
CASRGRTNEKLFF
>TRBJ1-2|TRBV5-1
CASSLITENYGYTF
>TRBJ2-1|TRBV25-1
CASSVSGDSYNEQFF
>TRBJ2-1|TRBV29-1
CSVDPGGSYNEQFF
>TRBJ1-2|TRBV5-1
CASSGQDTNYGYTF
>TRBJ1-1|TRBV11-2
CASSSTGVNTEAFF
>TRBJ1-2|TRBV12-3/TRBV12-4
CASSLGTPYGYTF
>TRBJ1-5|TRBV4-1
CASSQEGDSNQPQHF
>TRBJ1-2|TRBV7-8
CASSETGTEGYTF
>TRBJ1-5|TRBV18
CASSLMDRDQPQHF
>TRBJ2-7|TRBV11-2
CASSFSGTGGLSSYEQYF
>TRBJ1-5|TRBV12-5
CASGTLPGTAKPDSNQPQHF
>TRBJ2-7|TRBV5-1
CASSFLREVSYEQYF
>TRBJ2-4|TRBV11-2
CASSLTDFVAKNIQYF
>TRBJ2-5|TRBV13
CASSGHYQETQYF
>TRBJ2-7|TRBV6-2/TRBV6-3
CASSYSYERTGTYEQYF
>TRBJ2-7|TRBV19
CASSIGGTGGYEQYF
>TRBJ2-2|TRBV5-6
CASSLGTVNTGELFF
>TRBJ1-5|TRBV7-9
CASSFGQGGNQPQHF
>TRBJ2-2|TRBV18
CASSMASTGELFF